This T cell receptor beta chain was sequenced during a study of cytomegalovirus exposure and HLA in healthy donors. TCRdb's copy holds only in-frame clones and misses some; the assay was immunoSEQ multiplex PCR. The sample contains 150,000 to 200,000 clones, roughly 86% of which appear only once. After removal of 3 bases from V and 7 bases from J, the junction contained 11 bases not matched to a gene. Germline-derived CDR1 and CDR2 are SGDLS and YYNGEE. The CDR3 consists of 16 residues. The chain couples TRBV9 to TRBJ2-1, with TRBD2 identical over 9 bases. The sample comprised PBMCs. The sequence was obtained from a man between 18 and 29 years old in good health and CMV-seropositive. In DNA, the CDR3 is TGTGCCAGCAGCGGTTCAGGACTAGCGAAATGGAATGAGCAGTTCTTC. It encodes CASSGSGLAKWNEQFF.